These 32 T cell receptor beta chains share one sample of origin, sequenced in a study of T cells in Graves' hyperthyroidism and ophthalmopathy. Amplification of TCR beta CDR3 regions used RNA as the template. During a first-round RT-PCR of the TCR CDR3, the HTBI primer set was used. Each CDR3 protein gets one entry after TCRdb re-called the multiplex PCR reads with MiXCR. The table shows about 400,000 distinct CDR3 sequences, with less than 20% occurring only once. The material sequenced was blood. The receptors originated from a woman in her late teens or twenties with Graves' hyperthyroidism.

This clonotype was recorded at least ten times. This chain joins TRBV5-1 and TRBJ2-7, with TRBD1 as a possible D gene (6 bases). Per the germline V gene, CDR1 is SGHRS and CDR2 is YFSETQ. The CDR3 extends over 14 amino acids. With 0 bases removed from V and 6 bases from J, the gap between germline ends came to 13 bases. The chain's CDR3 is CASSLGQADSEQYF. The CDR3, as DNA: TGCGCCAGCAGCTTGGGACAGGCTGATAGCGAGCAGTACTTC.

This clonotype was recorded at least ten times. The rearrangement joins TRBV5-5 to TRBJ2-5, with D perhaps assigned TRBD1 or TRBD2 (5 bases each). There are 14 residues in the CDR3. In germline, CDR1 is SGHKS, CDR2 YYEKEE (reference sequence). V was pared by 4 bases and J by 2 bases, with 12 bases between. The CDR3 DNA reads as TGTGCCAGCAGCACACCGGGGCAGCAAGAGACCCAGTACTTC. It encodes CASSTPGQQETQYF.

This clonotype showed up many times. The rearrangement joins TRBV4-1 to TRBJ2-3; a possible D gene is TRBD2 (8 bases). Looked up from germline, CDR1 is MGHRA and CDR2 is YSYEKL. The CDR3 loop spans 16 amino acids. V was clipped by 1 base and J by 4 bases, with 15 bases between them. CDR3 coding DNA: TGCGCCAGCAGCCAAGTGAATAGCGGGACAGCAGATACGCAGTATTTT. As protein: CASSQVNSGTADTQYF.

This clonotype was seen at least ten times. The V call is TRBV27, the J call TRBJ2-1; D not certain. The CDR3 length is 15 residues. Germline-derived CDR1 and CDR2 are MNHEY and SMNVEV (reference sequence). V was trimmed by 3 bases and J by 3 bases, leaving 12 bases between them. CDR3 protein: CASSFIGALYNEQFF. The DNA of the CDR3 is TGTGCCAGCAGTTTCATAGGTGCTCTCTACAATGAGCAGTTCTTC.

CDR3: CASSALILGVSNGYTF. The DNA for the CDR3 is TGTGCCAGCAGCGCCCTCATCCTGGGCGTCTCTAATGGCTACACCTTC. The rearrangement joins TRBV11-2 to TRBJ1-2; D uncertain. Trimming pared 5 bases from V and 6 bases from J, leaving 22 bases between. From germline, CDR1 is SGHAT and CDR2 FQNNGV. The CDR3 spans 16 residues.

This chain connects TRBV10-2 to TRBJ2-1; 11 bases are shared with TRBD2. Germline V gene data show CDR1 as WSHSY and CDR2 as SAAADI. Germline trimming cut 5 bases from V and 4 bases from J; bases unmatched to any gene: 7. This CDR3 is built from 16 residues. CDR3 in DNA: TGCGCCAGCAGTCCTCCGACTAGCGGGGTTTACAATGAGCAGTTCTTC. Residues: CASSPPTSGVYNEQFF.

The chain couples TRBV18 to TRBJ2-2, with D perhaps matching TRBD1 (5 bases). Trimming removed 5 bases at V and 3 bases at J, with 16 bases between. Germline V gives CDR1 KGHSH, CDR2 LQKENI. This CDR3 is built from 16 residues. The CDR3 sequence is CASSTLKGRDTGELFF. The CDR3 DNA reads TGTGCCAGCTCAACTCTAAAGGGGCGCGACACCGGGGAGCTGTTTTTT.

Many counts were recorded for this clonotype. V gene TRBV20-1 combines with J gene TRBJ2-7; the D gene is possibly TRBD1 (7 bases). Germline V gene lookup returns CDR1 DFQATT and CDR2 SNEGSKA (reference sequence). V lost 6 bases and J 7 bases, leaving 13 bases between the germline ends. The CDR3 length is 11 residues. CDR3 nucleotides: TGCAGTGCGGAGACAGGGAGGGAGCAGTACTTC. Translating gives CSAETGREQYF.

The chain combines TRBV6-2 or TRBV6-3 with TRBJ2-3, with a possible D match to TRBD2 (5 bases). The ends were cut back, 4 bases at V and 4 bases at J, with 18 bases in the middle. CDR3 size: 16 residues. CDR1 and CDR2 (germline): MNHEY, SVGEGT. The CDR3 loop reads CASSSLRAPGSDTQYF. CDR3 DNA: TGTGCCAGCAGTTCACTGAGGGCCCCGGGGTCAGATACGCAGTATTTT.

This clonotype was detected ten times or more. The chain employs TRBV12-3 or TRBV12-4 and TRBJ2-3; the D is unclear. Trimming pared 6 bases from V and 6 bases from J, leaving 16 bases between. CDR3 length: 14 residues. CDR3 sequence (DNA): TGTGCCAGCAGGTTGGAACCCGCATCCGATACGCAGTATTTT. Its translation is CASRLEPASDTQYF.

This clonotype was seen ten or more times. The chain joins TRBV7-8 to TRBJ2-3; 10 bases match TRBD1. V lost 3 bases to trimming and J lost 1 base; unmatched junction nucleotides: 7. The CDR3 extends over 17 amino acids. Per the germline V gene, CDR1 is SGHVS and CDR2 is FQNEAQ. DNA for the CDR3: TGTGCCAGCAGCTTGGGACAGGGGTCGGGACGCACAGATACGCAGTATTTT. The encoded protein is CASSLGQGSGRTDTQYF. The whole variable domain, filled in from reference TRBV7-8 and TRBJ2-3, reads GAGVSQSPRYKVAKRGQDVALRCDPISGHVSLFWYQQALGQGPEFLTYFQNEAQLDKSGLPSDRFFAERPEGSVSTLKIQRTQQEDSAVYLCASSLGQGSGRTDTQYFGPGTRLTVL.

This clonotype was picked up a small number of times. One base away lies a much larger clone, so this may be a sequencing read error. The chain combines TRBV7-9 with TRBJ1-2; 8 nucleotides align to TRBD1. CDR1 is SEHNR, CDR2 FQNEAQ, per germline (reference sequence). The CDR3 totals 14 residues. The CDR3 DNA reads as TGTGCCAGCAGCTTTGGGACAGGACCGTATGGCCACACCTTC. Protein sequence: CASSFGTGPYGHTF. The full variable domain, with the rest looked up from reference TRBV7-9 and TRBJ1-2, is DTGVSQNPRHKITKRGQNVTFRCDPISEHNRLYWYRQTLGQGPEFLTYFQNEAQLEKSRLLSDRFSAERPKGSFSTLEIQRTEQGDSAMYLCASSFGTGPYGHTFGSGTRLTVV.

This clonotype has only a few counts. The rearrangement links TRBV12-5 to TRBJ1-5; the D gene is possibly TRBD1 (5 bases). CDR3 length: 15 amino acids. V lost 0 bases and J 2 bases, leaving 8 bases between the germline ends. Germline lookup yields CDR1 LGHNT and CDR2 FRNRAP. The CDR3 DNA reads TGTGCTAGTGGTTTGGTAACCAGGGGCAATCAGCCCCAGCATTTT. This gives the protein CASGLVTRGNQPQHF.

The CDR3 here is CASAPNVPVEKLFF. The CDR3 coding sequence is TGTGCCAGTGCCCCCAACGTGCCTGTTGAAAAACTGTTTTTT. The gene calls are TRBV19 and TRBJ1-4; unclear D gene. Trimming cost V 8 bases and J 7 bases, with 17 bases left between them. CDR1 LNHDA and CDR2 SQIVND come from the germline V gene (reference sequence). This CDR3 region has 14 residues.

This clonotype occurred a few times. This chain uses TRBV4-1 with TRBJ2-1; TRBD2 aligns across 8 bases. The length of the CDR3 is 17 residues. Looked up from germline, CDR1 is MGHRA and CDR2 is YSYEKL. V was pared by 4 bases and J by 2 bases, with 10 bases of the junction left unmatched. The CDR3 nucleotides read TGCGCCAGCAGCCCTTTAGAGGCGGGAGGTCCCTACAATGAGCAGTTCTTC. Protein: CASSPLEAGGPYNEQFF.

In its sample, this clonotype was seen once. The rearrangement uses TRBV4-1 and TRBJ2-3, with D possibly being TRBD2 (7 bases). The CDR3 spans 14 residues. Germline V gene sequence: CDR1 MGHRA, CDR2 YSYEKL. V lost 4 bases to trimming and J lost 6 bases, with 14 bases between them. The CDR3 DNA sequence: TGCGCCAGCAGCCGCGCGGGGGCAGTGGATACGCAGTATTTT. It is translated as CASSRAGAVDTQYF.

This clonotype came up many times. This chain uses TRBV27 with TRBJ2-5, with TRBD2 as a possible D gene (6 bases). Per the germline V gene, CDR1 is MNHEY and CDR2 is SMNVEV (reference sequence). This CDR3 comprises 17 residues. Trimming removed 5 bases at V and 0 bases at J, with 19 bases between. The CDR3 region is CASSILGGEVYQETQYF. The DNA for the CDR3 is TGTGCCAGCAGTATACTCGGAGGGGAAGTGTACCAAGAGACCCAGTACTTC.

This clonotype was observed many times. The gene calls are TRBV3-1 and TRBJ2-7; 9 bases align to TRBD1. The V and J ends lost 4 bases and 7 bases, in that order; junction bases with no gene match: 8. CDR3 size: 14 residues. The germline V gene has CDR1 LGHDT and CDR2 YNNKEL (reference sequence). The DNA of the CDR3 is TGTGCCAGCAGCCCAGGACAGGGGCTGGGGGAGCAGTACTTC. It specifies CASSPGQGLGEQYF.

This clonotype was found many times. The chain uses TRBV18 and TRBJ2-2; D remains unclear. The ends were cut back, 2 bases at V and 7 bases at J, with 5 bases in the middle. CDR1 KGHSH and CDR2 LQKENI come from the germline V gene. This CDR3 has 12 residues. CDR3 region: CASSPYSGELFF. CDR3 in DNA: TGTGCCAGCTCACCATACAGCGGGGAGCTGTTTTTT.

This clonotype showed up just a few times. The V gene is TRBV6-1, the J gene TRBJ2-7; 9 bases map to TRBD2. The CDR3 loop spans 15 amino acids. Germline CDR1 and CDR2: MNHNS and SASEGT. V gave up 8 bases and J gave up 2 bases; unmatched junction bases: 10. The CDR3 spells CASRITSGPTYEQYF. DNA of the CDR3: TGTGCCAGCCGCATTACTAGCGGGCCTACCTACGAGCAGTACTTC.

This clonotype was picked up many times. The J gene is TRBJ2-7, the V gene TRBV29-1; possibly TRBD2 for D (6 bases). Germline loops: CDR1 SQVTM, CDR2 ANQGSEA. With 4 bases removed from V and 1 base from J, the gap between germline ends came to 14 bases. The CDR3 loop spans 14 amino acids. This CDR3 is CSVASWAGSYEQYF. In DNA form, the CDR3 reads TGCAGCGTTGCCTCATGGGCGGGATCCTACGAGCAGTACTTC.

This clonotype was recorded once. A much bigger clone sits one base away, suggesting this may be a read error. The missing conserved phenylalanine or tryptophan at the end of this CDR3 makes a read error likely. The chain is built from TRBV12-3 or TRBV12-4 and TRBJ1-6; the match to TRBD1 covers 9 bases. There are 16 residues in the CDR3. Unmatched junction bases numbered 3, after V lost 6 bases and J lost 0 bases. This chain's CDR3 is CASRATGGSYNSPLHS. Here the CDR3 DNA reads TGTGCCAGCAGAGCGACAGGGGGCTCCTATAATTCACCCCTCCACTCT.

The rearrangement uses TRBV28 and TRBJ2-7, with D perhaps being TRBD1 or TRBD2 (6 bases each). The J call is uncertain, as TRBJ2-1 better fits the DNA end. Germline loops: CDR1 MDHEN, CDR2 SYDVKM. The CDR3 spans 15 residues. This chain's CDR3 is CASSTIQGGSNEQFF. The CDR3 region has the DNA TGTGCCAGCAGTACCATCCAAGGGGGGAGCAATGAGCAGTTCTTC.

This clonotype was counted many times. The rearrangement links TRBV3-1 to TRBJ2-5; a possible D gene is TRBD1 (5 bases). Trimming took 7 bases from V and 1 from J, leaving 13 bases between them. Germline CDR1 is LGHDT and CDR2 is YNNKEL (reference sequence). The CDR3 has 14 residues. The CDR3 nucleotides are TGTGCCAGCACCCGATGGGGCGCCCAAGAGACCCAGTACTTC. It codes for CASTRWGAQETQYF.

This clonotype was observed at least ten times. The rearrangement uses TRBV6-1 and TRBJ1-6; D unclear. The V and J ends lost 5 bases and 9 bases respectively, with 14 bases between them. This CDR3 contains 14 residues. CDR1 is MNHNS, CDR2 SASEGT, per germline. Here the CDR3 reads CASSSRGRVSPLHF. CDR3 nucleotides: TGTGCCAGCAGTTCCCGTGGGCGGGTTTCACCCCTCCACTTT.

This clonotype was recorded at least ten times. This chain connects TRBV29-1 to TRBJ2-5; TRBD2 aligns across 7 bases. In germline, CDR1 is SQVTM, CDR2 ANQGSEA. The length of the CDR3 is 12 residues. After removal of 3 bases from V and 6 bases from J, the junction contained 4 bases not matched to a gene. CDR3 nucleotide sequence: TGCAGCGTTGAGGCGGGAGCAAAGACCCAGTACTTC. This translates into CSVEAGAKTQYF. Complete variable domain (other parts from reference TRBV29-1 and TRBJ2-5): SAVISQKPSRDICQRGTSLTIQCQVDSQVTMMFWYRQQPGQSLTLIATANQGSEATYESGFVIDKFPISRPNLTFSTLTVSNMSPEDSSIYLCSVEAGAKTQYFGPGTRLLVL.

This clonotype was seen repeatedly, ten times or more. The chain employs TRBV30 and TRBJ1-6; no reliable D call. CDR1 GTSNPN and CDR2 SVGIG come from the germline V gene (reference sequence). V shed 2 bases and J shed 7 bases, with 12 bases lying between them. CDR3 length: 14 amino acids. CDR3 coding DNA: TGTGCCTGGAGTCCGCCAGGACGGAATTCACCCCTCCACTTT. It encodes CAWSPPGRNSPLHF.

At least ten counts were recorded for this clonotype. The chain employs TRBV6-1 and TRBJ2-7; 8 nucleotides line up with TRBD2. The junction had 6 bases not matched to a gene; V was cut back by 0 bases and J by 2 bases. CDR3 length: 16 amino acids. Looked up from germline, CDR1 is MNHNS and CDR2 is SASEGT. CDR3 coding DNA: TGTGCCAGCAGTGAAGCGCCCAGCGGGGGAGCCTACGAGCAGTACTTC. It yields the protein CASSEAPSGGAYEQYF.

This clonotype has ten or more counts. The chain links TRBV12-3 or TRBV12-4 to TRBJ1-1; 8 bases line up with TRBD1. The CDR3 spans 12 residues. V dropped 4 bases and J dropped 8; count of bases not matched to a gene: 3. The CDR3 spells CASSYRQGEAFF. The CDR3 bases are TGTGCCAGCAGTTACCGACAGGGGGAAGCTTTCTTT.

In its sample, this clonotype was seen many times. This chain links TRBV7-3 with TRBJ2-7; maybe TRBD2 (6 bases). CDR1 is SGHTA and CDR2 is FQGTGA in the germline V gene. The V end lost 2 bases, the J end lost 1 base, and 12 bases lay between the germline ends. The CDR3 sequence is 15 residues long. The CDR3 nucleotides read TGTGCCAGCAGCTTATGGGGCGGGATTTCCTACGAGCAGTACTTC. It yields the protein CASSLWGGISYEQYF.

This clonotype was detected many times. In DNA form, the CDR3 reads TGTGCCAGCAGCCTAACTAGCGCGGGGCACAATGAGCAGTTCTTC. Amino acids: CASSLTSAGHNEQFF. The V call is TRBV7-9, the J call TRBJ2-1; TRBD2 matches 7 bases. J gave up 5 bases and V 5 bases, and 9 bases lay outside the gene matches. This CDR3 contains 15 residues. The germline gives CDR1 SEHNR, CDR2 FQNEAQ (reference sequence).

The chain combines TRBV5-1 with TRBJ2-1; TRBD1 agrees at 7 bases. Trimming removed 4 bases from V and 2 bases from J; junction bases left unmatched: 12. CDR3 length equals 17 residues. Looked up from germline, CDR1 is SGHRS and CDR2 is YFSETQ. The CDR3: CASSPRGSRGTYNEQFF. In DNA, the CDR3 is TGCGCCAGCAGCCCACGAGGGAGCAGGGGGACCTACAATGAGCAGTTCTTC. Full variable domain (rest looked up from reference TRBV5-1 and TRBJ2-1): KAGVTQTPRYLIKTRGQQVTLSCSPISGHRSVSWYQQTPGQGLQFLFEYFSETQRNKGNFPGRFSGRQFSNSRSEMNVSTLELGDSALYLCASSPRGSRGTYNEQFFGPGTRLTVL.